The following is a TCR beta chain sequence with its context. Its antigen is undetermined. The entry originates in a study of T cells in localized non-small cell lung cancer. Sequencing was performed with immunoSEQ multiplex PCR; in TCRdb, only in-frame clones are kept and a portion is missing. The sample contains 55,000 to 80,000 clones, about four fifths of which appear only once. Study-wide findings and caveats: Patients showing higher blood T cell density tended to see longer overall survival. It remains possible that heterogeneity exists, since only one tumor region was sequenced. Median detection of top 100 tumor clones in adjacent lung was around 57 clones. Tumor showed lower T cell clonality than uninvolved adjacent lung, where it was highest.

The TCR originated in a female donor older than 55 with stage I lung adenocarcinoma. The source was peripheral blood, collected before any cancer treatment.

Here the CDR3 DNA reads TGTGCCAGCACCCTGGACAGGGGGAGCTCCTACGAGCAGTACTTC. Translating gives CASTLDRGSSYEQYF. V is TRBV6-5 and J is TRBJ2-7, with 10 bases aligning to TRBD1. The CDR3 length is 15 residues. Germline CDR1 and CDR2: MNHEY and SVGAGI. The trim removed 7 bases at V and 0 bases at J, leaving 6 bases unmatched.